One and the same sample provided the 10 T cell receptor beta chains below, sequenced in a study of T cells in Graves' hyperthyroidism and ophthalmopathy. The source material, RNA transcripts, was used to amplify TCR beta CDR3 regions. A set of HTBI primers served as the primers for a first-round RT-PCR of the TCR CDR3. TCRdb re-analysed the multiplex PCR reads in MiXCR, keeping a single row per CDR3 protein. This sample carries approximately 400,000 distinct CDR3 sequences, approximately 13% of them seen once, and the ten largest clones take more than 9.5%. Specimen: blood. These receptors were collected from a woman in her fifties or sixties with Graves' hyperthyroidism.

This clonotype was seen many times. This CDR3 reads CASSLSMGGLADPHQPYNEQFF. The DNA of the CDR3 is TGTGCCAGCAGCTTAAGTATGGGGGGGCTAGCGGACCCACACCAACCATACAATGAGCAGTTCTTC. The chain links TRBV7-9 to TRBJ2-1; weak D call: TRBD2 (7 bases). The CDR3 extends over 22 amino acids. Deletions cut 2 bases from V and 4 bases from J, with 33 bases between. Germline CDR1 reads SEHNR; CDR2 reads FQNEAQ (reference sequence).

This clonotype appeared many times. The chain's CDR3 is CASGLLGTGGLNTEAFF. The CDR3 DNA follows: TGTGCTAGTGGTTTGCTTGGGACAGGGGGCCTGAACACTGAAGCTTTCTTT. The rearrangement joins TRBV12-5 to TRBJ1-1; TRBD1 agrees at 12 bases. The CDR3 runs 17 residues. The V gene end was trimmed by 2 bases and the J gene end by 0 bases; junction bases not matched to a gene: 4. Germline lookup yields CDR1 LGHNT and CDR2 FRNRAP.

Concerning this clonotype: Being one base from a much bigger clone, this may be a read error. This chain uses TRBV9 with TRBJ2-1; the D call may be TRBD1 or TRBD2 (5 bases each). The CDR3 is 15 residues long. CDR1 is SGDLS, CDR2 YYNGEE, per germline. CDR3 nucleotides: TGTGCCAGCAGCCAAGGGACGGTCTCCTACAATGAGCGGTTCTTC. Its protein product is CASSQGTVSYNERFF.

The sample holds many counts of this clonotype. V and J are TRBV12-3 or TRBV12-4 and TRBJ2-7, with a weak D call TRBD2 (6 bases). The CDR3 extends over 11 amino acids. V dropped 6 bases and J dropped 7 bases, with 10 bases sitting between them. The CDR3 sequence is CASRRGWEQYF. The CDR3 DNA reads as TGTGCCAGCAGGCGGGGATGGGAGCAGTACTTC.

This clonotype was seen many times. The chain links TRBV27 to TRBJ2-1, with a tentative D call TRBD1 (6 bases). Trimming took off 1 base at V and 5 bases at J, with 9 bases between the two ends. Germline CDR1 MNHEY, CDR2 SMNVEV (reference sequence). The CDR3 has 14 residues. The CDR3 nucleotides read TGTGCCAGCAGTTTATATGACAGGAACAATGAGCAGTTCTTC. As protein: CASSLYDRNNEQFF.

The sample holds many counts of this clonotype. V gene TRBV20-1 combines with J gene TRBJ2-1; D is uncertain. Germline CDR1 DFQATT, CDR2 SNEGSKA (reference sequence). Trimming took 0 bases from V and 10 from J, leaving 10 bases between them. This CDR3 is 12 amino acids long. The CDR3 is CSARDGLSEQFF. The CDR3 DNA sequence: TGCAGTGCTAGAGACGGGCTTTCAGAGCAGTTCTTC.

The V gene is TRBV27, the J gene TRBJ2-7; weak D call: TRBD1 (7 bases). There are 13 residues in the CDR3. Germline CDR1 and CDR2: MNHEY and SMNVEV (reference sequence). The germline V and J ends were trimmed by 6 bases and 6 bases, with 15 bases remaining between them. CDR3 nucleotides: TGTGCCAGCAGGGGGCAGGGGGGTCGCGAGCAGTACTTC. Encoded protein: CASRGQGGREQYF.

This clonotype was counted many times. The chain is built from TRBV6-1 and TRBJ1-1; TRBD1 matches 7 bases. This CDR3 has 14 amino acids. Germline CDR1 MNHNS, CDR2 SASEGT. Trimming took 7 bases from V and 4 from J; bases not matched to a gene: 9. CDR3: CASIKGAGGTEAFF. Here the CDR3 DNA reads TGTGCCAGCATCAAGGGGGCGGGGGGCACTGAAGCTTTCTTT.

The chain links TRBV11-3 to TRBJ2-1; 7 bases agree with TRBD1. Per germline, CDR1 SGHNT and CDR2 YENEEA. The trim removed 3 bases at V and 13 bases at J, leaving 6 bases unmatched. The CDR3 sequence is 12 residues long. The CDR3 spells CASSFRQGKQFF. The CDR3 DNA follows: TGTGCCAGCAGCTTCCGACAGGGAAAACAGTTCTTC.

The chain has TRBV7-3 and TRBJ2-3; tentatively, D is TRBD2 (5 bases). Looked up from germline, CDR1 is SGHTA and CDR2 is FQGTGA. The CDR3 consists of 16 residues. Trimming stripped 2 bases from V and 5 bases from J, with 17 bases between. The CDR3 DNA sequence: TGTGCCAGCAGCTTAGGGATAGGGAGATCGGTAGATACGCAGTATTTT. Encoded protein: CASSLGIGRSVDTQYF.